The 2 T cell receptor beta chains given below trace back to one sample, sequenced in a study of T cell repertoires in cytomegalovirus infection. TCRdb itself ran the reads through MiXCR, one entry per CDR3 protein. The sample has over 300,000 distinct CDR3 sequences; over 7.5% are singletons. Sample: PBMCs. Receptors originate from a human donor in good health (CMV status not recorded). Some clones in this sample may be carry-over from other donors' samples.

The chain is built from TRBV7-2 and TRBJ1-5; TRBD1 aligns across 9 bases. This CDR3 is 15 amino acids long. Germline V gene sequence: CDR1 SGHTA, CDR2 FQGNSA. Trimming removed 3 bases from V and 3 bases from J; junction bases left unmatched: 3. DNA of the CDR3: TGTGCCAGCAGCTTGCGACAGGGGGTCAATCAGCCCCAGCATTTT. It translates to CASSLRQGVNQPQHF.

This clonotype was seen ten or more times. The CDR3 spells CASSTTGATNTEAFF. In nucleotides, the CDR3 is TGTGCCAGTAGTACCACAGGGGCTACAAACACTGAAGCTTTCTTT. V and J are TRBV19 and TRBJ1-1, with 7 bases fitting TRBD1. Germline loops: CDR1 LNHDA, CDR2 SQIVND (reference sequence). V gave up 4 bases and J gave up 2 bases; unmatched junction bases: 7. This CDR3 contains 15 residues.